The 9 T cell receptor beta chains listed next were all sequenced from one sample in a study of T cells in Graves' hyperthyroidism and ophthalmopathy (dated by TCRdb to the late 2010s). Library method: multiplex PCR. Instrument used: Illumina HiSeq 2000. The TCR beta CDR3 regions were amplified from the RNA transcripts. The first round of RT-PCR for the TCR CDR3 was performed with the HTBI primer set and the Qiagen OneStep RT-PCR kit. TCRdb applied fastp at Q25 and MiXCR to the public reads, then kept only in-frame beta chains. Rows merge per CDR3 protein into single entries with the most common DNA and genes. The sample data list about 340,000 distinct CDR3 sequences, and roughly a fifth of these were observed just once. The ten most abundant clones make up over 45% of the sample. The sequenced sample consisted of blood. The receptors here all came from a woman between 45 and 65 years old with Graves' hyperthyroidism.

This clonotype was detected ten times or more. The gene calls are TRBV20-1 and TRBJ2-7; the D gene could be TRBD1 or TRBD2 (5 bases each). The CDR3 contains 13 residues. Trimming shortened V by 6 bases and J by 4 bases, and 16 bases separated the two germline ends. Germline CDR1 DFQATT, CDR2 SNEGSKA (reference sequence). The DNA of the CDR3 is TGCAGTGCCCACCGGGACGGGTTATACGAGCAGTACTTC. This codes for CSAHRDGLYEQYF.

Ten or more counts support this clonotype. The genes are TRBV2 and TRBJ1-2, with D possibly being TRBD1 (5 bases). V gave up 7 bases and J gave up 5 bases, with 17 bases separating them. Germline CDR1 reads SNHLY; CDR2 reads FYNNEI. CDR3 length: 14 amino acids. The CDR3 DNA reads as TGTGCCAGCATGATTGGGGGGACGGAATATGGCTACACCTTC. Amino acids: CASMIGGTEYGYTF. Combining the CDR3 with reference TRBV2 and TRBJ1-2 gives the whole variable domain EPEVTQTPSHQVTQMGQEVILRCVPISNHLYFYWYRQILGQKVEFLVSFYNNEISEKSEIFDDQFSVERPDGSNFTLKIRSTKLEDSAMYFCASMIGGTEYGYTFGSGTRLTVV.

This clonotype was observed a few times. The V and J genes are TRBV28 and TRBJ1-6; D is unresolved. V dropped 7 bases and J dropped 12 bases, with 13 bases sitting between them. CDR3 size: 12 residues. Germline lookup yields CDR1 MDHEN and CDR2 SYDVKM. CDR3: CASTRPTVPLHF. The CDR3 DNA reads as TGTGCCAGCACTCGACCAACCGTACCCCTCCACTTT.

The rearrangement links TRBV11-2 to TRBJ2-3; 8 bases line up with TRBD2. In germline, CDR1 is SGHAT, CDR2 FQNNGV. This CDR3 is built from 15 residues. The V gene end was trimmed by 6 bases and the J gene end by 4 bases; junction bases not matched to a gene: 9. The CDR3 DNA is TGTGCCAGCAGTCACTCGGGGGGGGCCGCAGATACGCAGTATTTT. Residues: CASSHSGGAADTQYF.

This chain connects TRBV7-3 to TRBJ2-5; 9 bases map to TRBD2. V lost 4 bases and J lost 4; bases outside the gene matches: 10. CDR3 size: 16 residues. Germline V gene data show CDR1 as SGHTA and CDR2 as FQGTGA. The CDR3 is CASSSRPGAGGETQYF. For the CDR3, the DNA is TGTGCCAGCAGCTCCCGGCCGGGAGCGGGAGGAGAGACCCAGTACTTC.

This chain uses TRBV14 with TRBJ2-7, with D possibly matching TRBD1 (6 bases). This CDR3 comprises 13 residues. CDR1 is SGHDN, CDR2 FVKESK, per germline. V dropped 4 bases and J dropped 7 bases, with 14 bases sitting between them. The CDR3 loop is CASSPTGTREQYF. The CDR3 DNA reads as TGTGCCAGCAGCCCGACAGGTACACGGGAGCAGTACTTC. The variable domain in full, completed from reference TRBV14 and TRBJ2-7, reads EAGVTQFPSHSVIEKGQTVTLRCDPISGHDNLYWYRRVMGKEIKFLLHFVKESKQDESGMPNNRFLAERTGGTYSTLKVQPAELEDSGVYFCASSPTGTREQYFGPGTRLTVT.

V and J are TRBV7-8 and TRBJ1-2, with TRBD1 identical over 7 bases. After removal of 5 bases from V and 2 bases from J, the junction contained 8 bases not matched to a gene. The V gene's germline CDR1 is SGHVS and CDR2 FQNEAQ. The CDR3 spans 15 residues. The CDR3 DNA reads as TGTGCCAGCAGCCCCAGGCTAGGGGGCAACTATGGCTACACCTTC. Amino acid sequence: CASSPRLGGNYGYTF.

This clonotype showed up many times. The V and J genes are TRBV12-3 or TRBV12-4 and TRBJ1-5; 8 bases agree with TRBD1. V lost 6 bases, J lost 4 bases, and 5 bases stayed unmatched. This CDR3 has 14 residues. The CDR3 region has the DNA TGTGCCAGCAGAGGACAGGGCGGTAATCAGCCCCAGCATTTT. Its translation: CASRGQGGNQPQHF.

The chain has TRBV2 and TRBJ2-2; D unclear. The V gene lost 6 bases and the J gene lost 0 bases, with 8 bases spanning the gap. This CDR3 comprises 14 residues. CDR1 is SNHLY, CDR2 FYNNEI, per germline. The CDR3 protein is CASSHTANTGELFF. The CDR3 nucleotides read TGTGCCAGCAGCCACACGGCGAACACCGGGGAGCTGTTTTTT.